The 14 T cell receptor beta chains below were found in one sample sequenced in a study of neurological immune-mediated disorders. Sample time point: longitudinal time-point 1 (baseline). TCRdb re-analysed the 5' RACE reads in MiXCR, keeping a single row per CDR3 protein. This table has tens of thousands of distinct CDR3 sequences, approximately 15% appearing once. The material sequenced was PBMCs. Every receptor here comes from a female donor with HTLV-1-associated myelopathy (HAM/TSP).

This clonotype was seen only once. The chain couples TRBV24-1 to TRBJ1-2; a weak D match, TRBD1 (5 bases). Germline V gene lookup returns CDR1 KGHDR and CDR2 SFDVKD. The CDR3 loop spans 13 amino acids. Between the trimmed V and J ends, which lost 5 bases and 7 bases, there was a span of 13 bases. The CDR3 is CATSGFTGAGYTF. CDR3 coding DNA: TGTGCCACCAGTGGTTTCACCGGGGCTGGCTACACCTTC.

The chain carries TRBV5-4 and TRBJ2-2, with TRBD2 matching 14 bases. Germline CDR1 is SGHNT and CDR2 is YYREEE (reference sequence). The CDR3 is 17 residues long. The V segment lost 0 bases and the J segment 6 bases; nucleotides outside the gene matches: 4. The CDR3 DNA follows: TGTGCCAGCAGCTTGGGCCAGACTAGCGGGGGGGCCGGGGAGCTGTTTTTT. Encoded protein: CASSLGQTSGGAGELFF.

The sample holds many counts of this clonotype. The chain employs TRBV12-3 or TRBV12-4 and TRBJ2-5; 10 nucleotides agree with TRBD2. The V gene end was trimmed by 6 bases and the J gene end by 7 bases; junction bases not matched to a gene: 5. The CDR3 length is 13 residues. CDR3 in amino acids: CASRKGLAATQYF. The CDR3 DNA reads as TGTGCCAGCAGGAAAGGACTAGCGGCGACCCAGTACTTC.

J is TRBJ2-1 and V is TRBV9, with 10 bases lining up with TRBD1. The CDR3 consists of 15 residues. V lost 5 bases, J lost 9 bases, and 11 bases stayed unmatched. CDR1 and CDR2 (germline): SGDLS, YYNGEE. The CDR3 sequence: CASSGQGGTYGEQFF. CDR3 DNA sequence: TGTGCCAGCAGTGGACAGGGGGGGACATACGGTGAGCAGTTCTTC.

This clonotype was recorded many times. The chain carries TRBV4-1 and TRBJ2-5, with a weak D call TRBD1 (5 bases). This CDR3 region has 15 residues. Germline values: CDR1 MGHRA, CDR2 YSYEKL. Trimming pared 0 bases from V and 4 bases from J, leaving 12 bases between. CDR3 protein: CASSQDYRGRETQYF. The CDR3 DNA sequence: TGCGCCAGCAGCCAAGATTATAGGGGTAGAGAGACCCAGTACTTC.

This clonotype was observed many times. The chain is built from TRBV24-1 and TRBJ2-2, with 7 bases that match TRBD1. The germline gives CDR1 KGHDR, CDR2 SFDVKD. The CDR3 totals 18 residues. V dropped 4 bases and J dropped 3; count of bases not matched to a gene: 13. In DNA form, the CDR3 reads TGTGCCACCAGTGACAGTCCCGGGACAGTCTCGGACACCGGGGAGCTGTTTTTT. Translated: CATSDSPGTVSDTGELFF.

This clonotype was detected ten times or more. The chain uses TRBV18 and TRBJ2-3, with a weak D call TRBD2 (5 bases). Per the germline V gene, CDR1 is KGHSH and CDR2 is LQKENI. The CDR3 covers 15 residues. Between the trimmed V and J ends, which lost 0 bases and 0 bases, there was a span of 7 bases. CDR3: CASSPPRTSTDTQYF. The CDR3 bases are TGTGCCAGCTCACCACCAAGGACTAGCACAGATACGCAGTATTTT.

This clonotype has a handful of counts. The chain recombines TRBV5-1 with TRBJ2-5; TRBD1 matches at 10 bases. Germline V gene lookup returns CDR1 SGHRS and CDR2 YFSETQ. The CDR3 length is 15 residues. V dropped 4 bases and J dropped 5; count of bases not matched to a gene: 8. CDR3 loop: CASSPMTGGAETQYF. The CDR3 DNA reads TGCGCCAGCAGCCCAATGACAGGGGGCGCGGAGACCCAGTACTTC.

For this clonotype: A read error may produce the germline difference seen at one junction end. The gene calls are TRBV5-1 and TRBJ1-1; D unclear. CDR1 SGHRS and CDR2 YFSETQ come from the germline V gene. There are 15 residues in the CDR3. The CDR3 region is CASRLDGVPNTEAFF. CDR3 DNA sequence: TGTGCCAGCAGGTTGGACGGGGTCCCGAACACTGAAGCTTTCTTT.

About this clonotype itself: It may be a read error: a sequence one base away is much more abundant. The chain employs TRBV5-1 and TRBJ2-1; 7 bases match TRBD2. Trimming cost V 4 bases and J 4 bases; bases outside gene matches: 8. Germline V gene data show CDR1 as SGHRS and CDR2 as YFSETQ. CDR3 size: 15 residues. The CDR3 DNA follows: TGCGCCAGCAGCCCTGGGGATAGCGGGTACAATGAGCAGTTCTTC. Residues: CASSPGDSGYNEQFF.

This clonotype has a count of ten or more. The V and J genes are TRBV10-3 and TRBJ1-5, with TRBD1 as a possible D gene (6 bases). The CDR3 extends over 13 amino acids. Trimming removed 7 bases from V and 7 bases from J, with 14 bases in between. CDR1 is ENHRY and CDR2 is SYGVKD in the germline V gene. CDR3 DNA: TGTGCCATCACGGGGGGGGGCGGACAGCCCCAGCATTTT. The encoded protein is CAITGGGGQPQHF.

This clonotype showed up many times. The chain has TRBV5-1 and TRBJ2-7; possibly TRBD1 for D (7 bases). CDR1 and CDR2 (germline): SGHRS, YFSETQ. The CDR3 totals 18 residues. V dropped 3 bases and J dropped 3 bases, with 25 bases sitting between them. The CDR3 is CASSSLGTASSGVYEQYF. CDR3 DNA sequence: TGCGCCAGCAGCTCACTCGGGACAGCTTCCTCGGGAGTCTACGAGCAGTACTTC.

This clonotype was found many times. This rearrangement joins TRBV7-9 to TRBJ1-1, with 7 bases lining up with TRBD1. CDR3 length: 13 residues. Germline V gene data show CDR1 as SEHNR and CDR2 as FQNEAQ (reference sequence). Trimming took 5 bases from V and 10 from J; bases not matched to a gene: 10. CDR3 DNA sequence: TGTGCCAGCAGCCAATCCGGGACAGAAGGAGCTTTCTTT. Protein product: CASSQSGTEGAFF.

This clonotype is large (0.1 to 1%) in the sample. The chain combines TRBV4-1 with TRBJ2-1, with 10 bases that match TRBD2. Per germline, CDR1 MGHRA and CDR2 YSYEKL. The CDR3 is 15 residues long. V shed 2 bases, J shed 5 bases, and the junction held 3 bases outside the gene matches. This chain's CDR3 is CASSQLAGANNEQFF. CDR3 DNA sequence: TGCGCCAGCAGCCAACTAGCGGGGGCTAACAATGAGCAGTTCTTC.